This is a list of T cell receptor beta chains from one sample in a study of blood T cell repertoires in COVID-19. Assay: immunoSEQ multiplex PCR; the TCRdb copy retains only in-frame clones and omits some. The sample yields about 98,000 clones, 70% to 85% seen once. Sequenced material: peripheral blood. These receptors all stem from a man aged 65-85 years with active or convalescent COVID-19. Both conserved end residues are part of each CDR3.

cdr3_length j_call v_call cdr3_aa
13 TRBJ2-7 TRBV12-3/TRBV12-4 CASRRGGTYEQYF
14 TRBJ1-5 TRBV5-6 CASSLRGSNQPQHF
14 TRBJ1-6 TRBV5-1 CASSLGGDNSPLHF
16 TRBJ1-3 TRBV5-1 CASRFGQAGSGNTIYF
15 TRBJ2-1 TRBV5-1 CASSLLAGGTPEQFF
15 TRBJ2-2 TRBV2 CASSESGTRGGELFF
12 TRBJ1-1 TRBV7-9 CATTTGNTEAFF
15 TRBJ2-5 TRBV29-1 CSELTSGLAGETQYF
17 TRBJ1-6 TRBV4-3 CASSQVGSGRADSPLHF
15 TRBJ2-5 TRBV11-2 CASSAGSGGAETQYF
15 TRBJ2-6 TRBV10-2 CASTSPGKGANVLTF
17 TRBJ2-3 TRBV3-1/TRBV3-2 CASSQGTLAGSTDTQYF
14 TRBJ1-4 TRBV30 CAWSDGGSGEKLFF
15 TRBJ1-1 TRBV5-5 CASREDRGHFTEAFF
16 TRBJ2-7 TRBV11-2 CASSSIFGQGPYEQYF
17 TRBJ2-6 TRBV18 CASSPGQVSSGANVLTF
14 TRBJ2-7 TRBV7-2 CASSLGQQMDEQYF
14 TRBJ2-7 TRBV6-5 CASSSPGLAYEQYF
15 TRBJ2-7 TRBV4-3 CASSQDRDGSYEQYF
15 TRBJ2-3 TRBV6-5 CASSWTTRGTDTQYF
15 TRBJ2-2 TRBV7-9 CASSPQRGMGGELFF
12 TRBJ2-7 TRBV24-1 CATSDFRKDCNF
15 TRBJ2-2 TRBV2 CASSPRTGGTGELFF
14 TRBJ2-3 TRBV7-3 CASSPHYNTDTQYF
17 TRBJ2-5 TRBV5-1 CASSLGVAGGSGETQYF
15 TRBJ1-5 TRBV9 CASSVGAGGTQPQHF
15 TRBJ1-2 TRBV5-4 CASSLDTPGAYGYTF
13 TRBJ1-6 TRBV7-8 CASSRQDNSPLHF
15 TRBJ2-2 TRBV7-9 CASSFGTTNTGELFF
14 TRBJ1-4 TRBV7-9 CASSRELTNEKLFF
14 TRBJ2-3 TRBV11-2 CASSLARVLDTQYF
15 TRBJ2-1 TRBV7-3 CASSYGSSSYNEQFF
13 TRBJ1-5 TRBV5-6 CASSLGQGQPQHF
16 TRBJ2-5 TRBV10-2 CASRNTGTGYGETQYF